This is a list of T cell receptor beta chains from one sample in a study of T-cell reconstitution after alpha-beta-depleted transplantation in children. Using its own MiXCR run on the PCR reads, TCRdb lists one record per CDR3 protein. Here the sample spans about 98,000 distinct CDR3 sequences, about 22% being singletons. The material was PBMCs, obtained before TCRalphabeta/CD19-depleted stem cell transplant. These receptors were taken from a boy aged 2 to 10 with acute lymphoblastic leukemia, due to receive a stem cell transplant. Both conserved end residues are part of each CDR3. The D gene is left open where the match is weak. The size field is filled for only some rows; it gives once, few, many or a size class.

TRBD1	TRBV28	TRBJ2-7	few	TGTGCCAGCAGTTCCTCCGGGACAGGGAACTACGAGCAGTACTTC	CASSSSGTGNYEQYF
-	TRBV25-1	TRBJ1-2	-	TGTGCCAGCAGTGAACCAGGGATCTATGGCTACACCTTC	CASSEPGIYGYTF
-	TRBV6-5	TRBJ1-1	few	TGTGCCAGCAGTTCTACAGGTTCGGTCACTGAAGCTTTCTTT	CASSSTGSVTEAFF
-	TRBV6-1	TRBJ1-2	few	TGTGCCAGCAGTCCGCGGACGTCTAACTATGGCTACACCTTC	CASSPRTSNYGYTF
-	TRBV5-6	TRBJ2-5	few	TGTGCCAGCAGCTTGGTTTCGGAGGGACTGTACCAAGAGACCCAGTACTTC	CASSLVSEGLYQETQYF
TRBD1	TRBV28	TRBJ2-5	few	TGTGCCAGCAGTCTCCCCCGGACAGGGGTTATTGACCAGTACTTC	CASSLPRTGVIDQYF
TRBD2	TRBV4-1	TRBJ2-1	-	TGCGCCAGCAGCCAGGGGAGACTAGCGGAGCCTAGTCGCGAGCAGTTCTTC	CASSQGRLAEPSREQFF
-	TRBV3-1	TRBJ2-7	-	TGTGCCAGCAGCCCGATGCAGGGGAGCGAGCAGTACTTC	CASSPMQGSEQYF
-	TRBV27	TRBJ2-7	-	TGTGCCAGCAAACGGGACACCTCCTACGAGCAGTACTTC	CASKRDTSYEQYF
-	TRBV28	TRBJ1-6	few	TGTGCCAGCAGTTATGGGCAATGGGATTCACCCCTCCACTTT	CASSYGQWDSPLHF
-	TRBV24-1	TRBJ2-2	-	TGTGCCACCAGCAAGGACGGATTAGCGGCCGGGGAGCTGTTTTTT	CATSKDGLAAGELFF
-	TRBV11-2	TRBJ1-1	-	TGTGCCAGCAGCCACCAGTGGAACACTGAAGCTTTCTTT	CASSHQWNTEAFF
TRBD2	TRBV15	TRBJ2-5	few	TGTGCCACCAGCAGAGATCTAGCGGGAGCAAGAGAGACCCAGTACTTC	CATSRDLAGARETQYF
-	TRBV5-6	TRBJ2-2	few	TGTGCCAGCAGCAGAGACCCGACTACCGGGGAGCTGTTTTTT	CASSRDPTTGELFF
-	TRBV5-1	TRBJ1-1	-	TGCGCCAGCAGCCGCGGGACGCTGTCCCTGAACACTGAAGCTTTCTTT	CASSRGTLSLNTEAFF
-	TRBV19	TRBJ2-1	-	TGTGCCAGTAGTTACTCTATCACTGAGCAGTTCTTC	CASSYSITEQFF
TRBD1	TRBV4-3	TRBJ2-2	-	TGCGCCAGCAGCCAAACGACAGGGTGGGCCGGGGAGCTGTTTTTT	CASSQTTGWAGELFF
-	TRBV13	TRBJ2-7	few	TGTGCCAGCAGCACTAGGACGGATAGGGACGAGCAGTACTTC	CASSTRTDRDEQYF
-	TRBV28	TRBJ2-3	-	TGTGCCAGCAGCCCCCCCTCGGGCCACACAGATACGCAGTATTTT	CASSPPSGHTDTQYF
-	TRBV5-4	TRBJ2-5	-	TGTGCCAGCAGCTCGTACAGGAGACTAAAACAAGAGACCCAGTACTTC	CASSSYRRLKQETQYF
-	TRBV4-3	TRBJ2-1	-	TGCGCCAGCAGCCAGGCCGGTGAGCAGTTCTTC	CASSQAGEQFF
-	TRBV11-3	TRBJ2-3	few	TGTGCCAGCAGCTTACGGGCAACAGATACGCAGTATTTT	CASSLRATDTQYF
-	TRBV20-1	TRBJ2-5	-	TGCAGTGCCGCCTTATATGGGGGCCGGGCAGAGACCCAGTACTTC	CSAALYGGRAETQYF
TRBD1	TRBV4-1	TRBJ2-7	-	TGCGCCAGCAGCCAAGTTGGGAACAACAGGGGGCAGGACGAGCAGTACTTC	CASSQVGNNRGQDEQYF
-	TRBV29-1	TRBJ2-5	-	TGCAGCGTTCCCGGGCCTTCCCAAGAGACCCAGTACTTC	CSVPGPSQETQYF
-	TRBV7-2	TRBJ2-3	-	TGTGCCAGCAGCTTAAGTGAGGAGACGGCGCAGTATTTT	CASSLSEETAQYF
TRBD1	TRBV20-1	TRBJ2-2	many	TGCAGTGCTAGAAATCCGGGACAGATAATTGCCGGGGAGCTGTTTTTT	CSARNPGQIIAGELFF
-	TRBV7-2	TRBJ1-1	few	TGTGCCAGCAGCTTAGCCCTAAGAATGAACACTGAAGCTTTCTTT	CASSLALRMNTEAFF
TRBD1	TRBV13	TRBJ1-3	few	TGTGCCAGCAGCTCGGGACAGAACTTCTCTGGAAACACCATATATTTT	CASSSGQNFSGNTIYF
-	TRBV10-3	TRBJ2-1	few	TGTGCCATCACCCACGCAACCTTCAATGAGCAGTTCTTC	CAITHATFNEQFF
TRBD2	TRBV12-3/TRBV12-4	TRBJ2-3	many	TGTGCCAGCAGTGAGGCGGGAGCCACAGATACGCAGTATTTT	CASSEAGATDTQYF
-	TRBV7-2	TRBJ2-7	-	TGTGCCAGCAGCTTATTCATGGGGGCGGGAGAGATCGAGCAGTACTTC	CASSLFMGAGEIEQYF
TRBD1	TRBV7-2	TRBJ1-3	-	TGTGCCAGCAGCTCGGACAGGGGAAACACCATATATTTT	CASSSDRGNTIYF
TRBD2	TRBV20-1	TRBJ2-1	few	TGCAGTGCTAGAGTTCCGGCTAGCGGGAGCGTCCGGTCCTACAATGAGCAGTTCTTC	CSARVPASGSVRSYNEQFF
-	TRBV20-1	TRBJ1-6	-	TGCAGTGCTAGGACCACTGGGACGGGAAATTCACCCCTCCACTTT	CSARTTGTGNSPLHF
-	TRBV3-1	TRBJ2-7	many	TGTGCCAGCAGCGTAGACAGTTCCTACGAGCAGTACTTC	CASSVDSSYEQYF
-	TRBV29-1	TRBJ2-7	few	TGCAGCGGATCGGACGGAACCTACGAGCAGTACTTC	CSGSDGTYEQYF
TRBD2	TRBV20-1	TRBJ2-3	-	TGCAGTGCTATCACTAGCGGGAGGTCAGATACGCAGTATTTT	CSAITSGRSDTQYF
-	TRBV5-1	TRBJ2-5	many	TGCGCCAGCAGCTTGGCCCAAGAGACCCAGTACTTC	CASSLAQETQYF
-	TRBV6-2/TRBV6-3	TRBJ2-6	-	TGTGCCAGCAGTTCCGAGTTGGTTACGGAGGGGCTGACTGGGGCCAACGTCCTGACTTTC	CASSSELVTEGLTGANVLTF
TRBD1	TRBV4-1	TRBJ1-2	few	TGCGCCAGCAGCCAAGTAGCGACAGGGGATAGAGGCTACACCTTC	CASSQVATGDRGYTF
-	TRBV7-2	TRBJ2-2	-	TGTGCCAGCAGCTTACAGTTTGCTTTAGCGAACACCGGGGAGCTGTTTTTT	CASSLQFALANTGELFF
-	TRBV6-2/TRBV6-3	TRBJ2-7	-	TGTGCCAGCAGTTCCTCGGGTGGCGCCGAGCAGTACTTC	CASSSSGGAEQYF
-	TRBV12-3/TRBV12-4	TRBJ2-7	-	TGTGCCAGCAGCTATGACACCGGGGACGAGCAGTACTTC	CASSYDTGDEQYF
-	TRBV7-8	TRBJ1-1	-	TGTGCCAGCAGGATGGGGAACACTGAAGCTTTCTTT	CASRMGNTEAFF